The T cell receptor beta chain described here comes from a study of cytomegalovirus exposure and HLA in healthy donors. Study at large: Counted in an early data release were roughly 87 million unique TCRs from HLA-typed donors. General study results and limits: Specificity of three CMV-associated chains for CMV antigens was verified in vitro. Reported results showed that the classifier diagnosed cytomegalovirus status with high specificity and sensitivity.

Notes on this clone: The target antigen is unknown.

PCR primers comprised 60 Vbeta and 13 Jbeta primers. The assay was immunoSEQ multiplex PCR, and TCRdb's table has in-frame clones only and misses some. This sample has some 180,000 clones, with more than 60% found just once. This CDR3 contains 15 residues. The V gene end was trimmed by 3 bases and the J gene end by 1 base; junction bases not matched to a gene: 5. Germline V lookup: CDR1 ENHRY, CDR2 SYGVKD. V usage is TRBV10-3 and J usage is TRBJ2-5, with 7 bases lining up with TRBD1. The sequencing sample was made of PBMCs. This receptor was identified in a man between 18 and 35 years old in good health and CMV-seronegative. CDR3 sequence reads: CAISEYDRAQETQYF. The CDR3 DNA reads as TGTGCCATCAGTGAATACGACAGGGCCCAAGAGACCCAGTACTTC.